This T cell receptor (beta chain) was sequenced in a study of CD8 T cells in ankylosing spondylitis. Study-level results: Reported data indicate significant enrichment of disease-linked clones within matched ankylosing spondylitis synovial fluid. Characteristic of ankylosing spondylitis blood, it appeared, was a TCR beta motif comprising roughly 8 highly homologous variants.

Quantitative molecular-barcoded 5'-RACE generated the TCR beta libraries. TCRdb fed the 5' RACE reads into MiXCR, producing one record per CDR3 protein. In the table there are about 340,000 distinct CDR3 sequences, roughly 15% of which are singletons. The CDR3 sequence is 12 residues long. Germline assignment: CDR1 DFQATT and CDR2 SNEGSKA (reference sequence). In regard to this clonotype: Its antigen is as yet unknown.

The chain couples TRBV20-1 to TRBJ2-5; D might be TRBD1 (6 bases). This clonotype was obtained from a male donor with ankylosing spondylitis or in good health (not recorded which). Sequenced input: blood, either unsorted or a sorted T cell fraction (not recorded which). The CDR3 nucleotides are TGCAGAACGGGACACAAGGAAGAGACCCAGTACTTC. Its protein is CRTGHKEETQYF.